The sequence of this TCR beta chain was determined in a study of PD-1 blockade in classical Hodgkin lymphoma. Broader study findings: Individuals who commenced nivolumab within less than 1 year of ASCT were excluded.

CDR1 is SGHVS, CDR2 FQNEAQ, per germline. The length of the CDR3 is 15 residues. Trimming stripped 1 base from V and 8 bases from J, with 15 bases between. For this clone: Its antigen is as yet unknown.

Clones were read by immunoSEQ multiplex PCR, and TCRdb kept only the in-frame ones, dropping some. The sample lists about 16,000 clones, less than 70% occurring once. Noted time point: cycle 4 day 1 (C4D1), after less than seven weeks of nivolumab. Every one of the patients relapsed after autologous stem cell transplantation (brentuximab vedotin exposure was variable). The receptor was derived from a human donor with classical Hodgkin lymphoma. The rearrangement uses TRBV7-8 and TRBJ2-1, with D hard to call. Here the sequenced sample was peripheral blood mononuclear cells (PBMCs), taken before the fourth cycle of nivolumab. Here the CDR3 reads CASSLVSAINYEQFF. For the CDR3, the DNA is TGTGCCAGCAGCTTAGTATCGGCTATTAACTATGAGCAGTTCTTC. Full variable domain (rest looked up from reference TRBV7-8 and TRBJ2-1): GAGVSQSPRYKVAKRGQDVALRCDPISGHVSLFWYQQALGQGPEFLTYFQNEAQLDKSGLPSDRFFAERPEGSVSTLKIQRTQQEDSAVYLCASSLVSAINYEQFFGPGTRLTVL.